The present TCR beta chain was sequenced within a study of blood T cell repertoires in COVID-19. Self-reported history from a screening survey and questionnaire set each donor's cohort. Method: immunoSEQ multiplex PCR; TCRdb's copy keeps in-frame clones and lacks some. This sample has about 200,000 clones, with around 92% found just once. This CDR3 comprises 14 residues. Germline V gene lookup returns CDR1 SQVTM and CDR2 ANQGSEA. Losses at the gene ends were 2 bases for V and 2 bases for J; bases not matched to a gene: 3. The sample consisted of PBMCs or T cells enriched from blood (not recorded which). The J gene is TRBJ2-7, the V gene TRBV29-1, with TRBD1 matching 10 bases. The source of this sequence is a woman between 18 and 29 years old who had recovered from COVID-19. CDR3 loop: CSVESGQGTYEQYF. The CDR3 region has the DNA TGCAGCGTTGAATCGGGACAGGGGACCTACGAGCAGTACTTC.